The 4 T cell receptor beta chains given below trace back to one sample, sequenced in a study of post-analysis software for immune sequencing data (dated by TCRdb to between 2015 and 2016). The library came from PCR. Sequencing relied on an Illumina HiSeq 2500. Unique molecular identifiers were incorporated into TCR beta cDNA libraries to reduce PCR and sequencing biases. TCRdb reworked the public reads: Q25 trimming with fastp, MiXCR clone assembly, productive beta chains retained. Merged by CDR3 protein, the rows form single entries marked with the most common genes and DNA. Recorded for this sample are 600,000 to 700,000 distinct CDR3 sequences; approximately 60% of them occurred a single time. The biggest ten clones account for 11% of the sample. Overall study results and their limits: Patients showed significantly higher frequencies than controls for a few TRBV segments, among them TRBV5-6, TRBV5-1 and TRBV20-1.

The antigens for these receptors are not known. The source material was blood. All receptors derive from a girl aged 2-9 years with multiple sclerosis.

CDR3 nucleotides: TGCAGTGCCCCGACCCCGTCATCCCAAGAGACCCAGTACTTC. Its translation: CSAPTPSSQETQYF. The V gene is TRBV20-1, the J gene TRBJ2-5; no firm D call. The CDR3 has 14 residues. The germline V gene has CDR1 DFQATT and CDR2 SNEGSKA (reference sequence). Trimming stripped 6 bases from V and 1 base from J, with 15 bases between.

The chain uses TRBV7-2 and TRBJ2-1; 8 nucleotides agree with TRBD2. Germline V gene data show CDR1 as SGHTA and CDR2 as FQGNSA. The CDR3 length is 18 residues. With 2 bases clipped from V and 2 bases from J, the junction kept 11 bases outside the gene matches. The CDR3 coding sequence is TGTGCCAGCAGCTTAACTGTTTCGAGGCGGGGGGCCTACAATGAGCAGTTCTTC. Translated, it gives CASSLTVSRRGAYNEQFF. The full variable domain, rest sourced from reference TRBV7-2 and TRBJ2-1, is GAGVSQSPSNKVTEKGKDVELRCDPISGHTALYWYRQSLGQGLEFLIYFQGNSAPDKSGLPSDRFSAERTGGSVSTLTIQRTQQEDSAVYLCASSLTVSRRGAYNEQFFGPGTRLTVL.

The CDR3 loop reads CASSLTQGPPPDTQYF. The CDR3 DNA sequence: TGTGCCAGCAGTTTAACCCAAGGTCCCCCCCCAGATACGCAGTATTTT. The chain links TRBV2 to TRBJ2-3; D remains unclear. The CDR3 runs to 16 residues. The germline CDR1 and CDR2 sequences are SNHLY and FYNNEI. V was cut by 5 bases and J by 4 bases, with 19 bases left in between. Variable domain in full (rest from reference TRBV2 and TRBJ2-3): EPEVTQTPSHQVTQMGQEVILRCVPISNHLYFYWYRQILGQKVEFLVSFYNNEISEKSEIFDDQFSVERPDGSNFTLKIRSTKLEDSAMYFCASSLTQGPPPDTQYFGPGTRLTVL.

The gene calls are TRBV10-2 and TRBJ2-7; D not resolved. This CDR3 comprises 13 residues. V gave up 0 bases and J gave up 4 bases, with 7 bases separating them. CDR1 WSHSY and CDR2 SAAADI come from the germline V gene. The CDR3 DNA sequence: TGCGCCAGCAGTGAGTCCCACGAATACGAGCAGTACTTC. It translates to CASSESHEYEQYF.